The 4 T cell receptor beta chains given below trace back to one sample, sequenced in a study of blood T cell repertoires in COVID-19. Sequencing was performed with immunoSEQ multiplex PCR; in TCRdb, only in-frame clones are kept and a portion is missing. The sample has 150,000 to 200,000 clones, approximately 83% seen once. Sequencing was performed on peripheral blood. The receptors stem from a man aged 55-75 years with acute or convalescent COVID-19.

The chain carries TRBV4-1 and TRBJ2-2, with 7 bases fitting TRBD1. The CDR3 runs 17 residues. Germline values: CDR1 MGHRA, CDR2 YSYEKL. V was clipped by 4 bases and J by 1 base; unmatched bases: 9. The CDR3 DNA follows: TGCGCCAGCAGCCCTCCCCCGGGGACAGTGAACACCGGGGAGCTGTTTTTT. Protein product: CASSPPPGTVNTGELFF.

The chain couples TRBV5-6 to TRBJ1-4, with a possible D match to TRBD1 (5 bases). The germline V gene encodes CDR1 SGHDT and CDR2 YYEEEE. The CDR3 sequence is 16 residues long. The V gene lost 0 bases and the J gene lost 0 bases, with 9 bases spanning the gap. CDR3 coding DNA: TGTGCCAGCAGCTTGGTAGGGACTGCAACTAATGAAAAACTGTTTTTT. This encodes CASSLVGTATNEKLFF.

The chain combines TRBV13 with TRBJ2-2; D is unresolved. The germline gives CDR1 PRHDT, CDR2 FYEKMQ (reference sequence). The V end was cut by 3 bases, the J end by 6 bases, with 5 bases between. The CDR3 totals 12 residues. The CDR3, as DNA: TGTGCCAGCAGCTTCGGTTCCGGGGAGCTGTTTTTT. It codes for CASSFGSGELFF.

The chain employs TRBV19 and TRBJ2-5, with 9 bases fitting TRBD1. CDR3 length: 13 residues. V was clipped by 10 bases and J by 5 bases; unmatched bases: 8. Germline V gene sequence: CDR1 LNHDA, CDR2 SQIVND (reference sequence). DNA of the CDR3: TGTGCCACCAAGGGACAGGGCGGGGAGACCCAGTACTTC. Amino acid sequence: CATKGQGGETQYF.